The rows below give T cell receptor beta chains drawn from one sample of a study of beta chain features in type 1 diabetes. TCRdb's copy holds only in-frame clones and misses some; the assay was immunoSEQ multiplex PCR. The repertoire holds 150,000 or so clones, with approximately 9.2% as singletons. The material sequenced was central memory CD4+ T cells from blood. The receptor set was obtained from a young man in good health. CDR3s include the opening cysteine and the closing phenylalanine or tryptophan. Each record gives: J gene, V gene, clone size, D gene, CDR3 protein, CDR3 DNA. The D gene is left open where the match is weak. Not all rows give a size; the values are once, few, many and, for expanded clones, a class.

>TRBJ2-3|TRBV7-3|few|TRBD1
CASSWTGDTDTQYF
TGTGCCAGCAGCTGGACAGGGGATACAGATACGCAGTATTTT
>TRBJ1-2|TRBV4-3|few|NA
CASSQGLPPGGYTF
TGCGCCAGCAGCCAAGGGTTACCCCCGGGAGGCTACACCTTC
>TRBJ1-4|TRBV7-8|few|NA
CASSLGGPNEKLFF
TGTGCCAGCAGCTTAGGCGGGCCCAATGAAAAACTGTTTTTT
>TRBJ2-7|TRBV7-2|NA|TRBD2
CASSPSRVLAGGVYEQYF
TGTGCCAGCAGCCCCTCACGGGTACTAGCGGGGGGGGTCTACGAGCAGTACTTC
>TRBJ2-3|TRBV11-2|few|TRBD2
CASSPGSGGAVDTQYF
TGTGCCAGCAGCCCAGGTAGCGGGGGGGCCGTAGATACGCAGTATTTT
>TRBJ2-7|TRBV15|few|TRBD1
CATSRVRAGGNYEQYF
TGTGCCACCAGCAGAGTACGGGCAGGGGGCAACTACGAGCAGTACTTC
>TRBJ2-4|TRBV13|many|NA
CASSPAPRGAKNIQYF
TGTGCCAGCAGCCCCGCCCCCAGGGGCGCCAAAAACATTCAGTACTTC
>TRBJ2-7|TRBV15|few|TRBD1
CATSRGGRDRAYEQYF
TGTGCCACCAGCAGAGGTGGCCGGGACAGGGCCTACGAGCAGTACTTC
>TRBJ2-3|TRBV5-1|NA|TRBD2
CASSLKVAGGRGYTDTQYF
TGCGCCAGCAGCTTGAAAGTAGCGGGGGGCCGCGGGTACACAGATACGCAGTATTTT
>TRBJ2-1|TRBV7-2|few|TRBD1
CASSPQTGGPSNEQFF
TGTGCCAGCAGCCCCCAGACAGGGGGGCCGTCCAATGAGCAGTTCTTC
>TRBJ2-1|TRBV30|NA|TRBD1
CAWSAKTGVNEQFF
TGTGCCTGGAGTGCAAAGACAGGGGTCAATGAGCAGTTCTTC
>TRBJ2-3|TRBV6-5|NA|NA
CASSRTASTDTQYF
TGTGCCAGCAGCCGGACAGCTAGCACAGATACGCAGTATTTT
>TRBJ2-7|TRBV30|NA|TRBD2
CAWSSPGGQTYEQYF
TGTGCCTGGAGTTCCCCGGGAGGACAAACCTACGAGCAGTACTTC
>TRBJ2-7|TRBV9|NA|TRBD1
CASSVDRGEQYF
TGTGCCAGCAGCGTTGACAGGGGCGAGCAGTACTTC
>TRBJ1-5|TRBV7-9|NA|TRBD1
CASSPGGGNQPQHF
TGTGCCAGCAGCCCAGGGGGAGGAAATCAGCCCCAGCATTTT
>TRBJ2-3|TRBV9|NA|TRBD1
CASSVEGQRADTQYF
TGTGCCAGCAGCGTAGAGGGACAGAGGGCGGATACGCAGTATTTT
>TRBJ1-5|TRBV2|few|NA
CASSADIWNQPQHF
TGTGCCAGCAGTGCGGACATTTGGAATCAGCCCCAGCATTTT
>TRBJ2-1|TRBV29-1|few|TRBD1
CSVVTGEEQFF
TGCAGCGTCGTGACAGGGGAGGAGCAGTTCTTC
>TRBJ2-5|TRBV11-2|NA|NA
CASSSTDRLETQYF
TGTGCCAGCAGCTCCACCGACAGGCTCGAGACCCAGTACTTC
>TRBJ2-7|TRBV5-6|few|TRBD2
CASSPGEPRGVQYF
TGTGCCAGCAGCCCAGGAGAGCCCCGGGGGGTGCAGTACTTC
>TRBJ2-5|TRBV5-1|NA|NA
CASKRRPEETQYF
TGCGCCAGCAAGCGAAGACCGGAAGAGACCCAGTACTTC
>TRBJ1-5|TRBV23-1|many|TRBD1
CASSLYRDRDNSNQPQHF
TGCGCCAGCAGTCTCTACCGGGACAGGGACAATAGCAATCAGCCCCAGCATTTT
>TRBJ2-3|TRBV29-1|NA|TRBD1
CSGAGGGQGTDTQYF
TGCAGCGGGGCTGGTGGGGGACAGGGCACAGATACGCAGTATTTT
>TRBJ1-4|TRBV11-2|few|NA
CASSPMNLGDEKLFF
TGTGCCAGCAGCCCCATGAATTTGGGCGATGAAAAACTGTTTTTT
>TRBJ2-1|TRBV11-2|few|TRBD2
CASSFREAKSNEQFF
TGTGCCAGCAGCTTTCGGGAGGCTAAATCGAATGAGCAGTTCTTC
>TRBJ2-7|TRBV7-2|NA|TRBD1
CASSSRQGVSYEQYF
TGTGCCAGCAGCTCCCGACAGGGGGTTTCCTACGAGCAGTACTTC
>TRBJ2-1|TRBV6-6|few|TRBD1
CASSYSAGTGPDEQFF
TGTGCCAGCAGTTACTCCGCGGGGACAGGGCCGGATGAGCAGTTCTTC
>TRBJ1-2|TRBV4-3|NA|NA
CASSHEPTENYGYTF
TGCGCCAGCAGCCACGAACCGACTGAAAACTATGGCTACACCTTC
>TRBJ2-2|TRBV21-1|NA|NA
CASSKAGTRNTGELFF
TGTGCCAGCAGCAAAGCTGGGACTAGGAACACCGGGGAGCTGTTTTTT
>TRBJ2-5|TRBV5-4|many|TRBD1
CASSSTGGQETQYF
TGTGCCAGCAGCTCGACAGGGGGCCAAGAGACCCAGTACTTC
>TRBJ2-1|TRBV19|few|TRBD1
CASSSPGQGVYEQFF
TGTGCCAGTAGTTCCCCGGGACAGGGGGTGTATGAGCAGTTCTTC
>TRBJ2-3|TRBV7-2|few|TRBD2
CASSLETSGGAKGTDTQYF
TGTGCCAGCAGCTTAGAGACTAGCGGGGGGGCCAAAGGCACAGATACGCAGTATTTT
>TRBJ2-1|TRBV9|few|TRBD1
CASQQGTHNEQFF
TGTGCCAGCCAACAGGGGACCCACAATGAGCAGTTCTTC
>TRBJ2-3|TRBV11-2|NA|NA
CASSLFSPDTQYF
TGTGCCAGCAGCTTATTCTCTCCGGATACGCAGTATTTT
>TRBJ2-3|TRBV7-9|NA|NA
CASSLGLGPFTDTQYF
TGTGCCAGCAGCTTAGGATTGGGGCCATTCACAGATACGCAGTATTTT
>TRBJ2-5|TRBV2|NA|TRBD2
CASSTRTSGRTRETQYF
TGTGCCAGCAGTACCAGGACTAGCGGGCGGACCCGAGAGACCCAGTACTTC
>TRBJ2-7|TRBV11-1|NA|TRBD1
CASSFPGQGVYEQYF
TGTGCCAGCAGCTTTCCGGGACAGGGGGTCTACGAGCAGTACTTC
>TRBJ2-7|TRBV14|NA|NA
CASSPGFYEQYF
TGTGCCAGCAGCCCGGGGTTCTACGAGCAGTACTTC
>TRBJ1-5|TRBV2|NA|TRBD1
CASSGQGDQPQHF
TGTGCCAGCAGTGGACAGGGTGATCAGCCCCAGCATTTT